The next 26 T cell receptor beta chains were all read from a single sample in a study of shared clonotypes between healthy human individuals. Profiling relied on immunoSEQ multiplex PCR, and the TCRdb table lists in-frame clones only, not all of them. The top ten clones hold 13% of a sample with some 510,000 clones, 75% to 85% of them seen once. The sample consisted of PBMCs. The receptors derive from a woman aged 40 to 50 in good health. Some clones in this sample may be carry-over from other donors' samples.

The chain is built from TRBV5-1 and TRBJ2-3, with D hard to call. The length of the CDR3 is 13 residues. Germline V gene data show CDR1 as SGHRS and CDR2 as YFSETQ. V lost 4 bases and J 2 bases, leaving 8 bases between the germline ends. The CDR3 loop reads CASSPLSTDTQYF. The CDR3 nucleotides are TGCGCCAGCAGCCCTCTGTCCACAGATACGCAGTATTTT.

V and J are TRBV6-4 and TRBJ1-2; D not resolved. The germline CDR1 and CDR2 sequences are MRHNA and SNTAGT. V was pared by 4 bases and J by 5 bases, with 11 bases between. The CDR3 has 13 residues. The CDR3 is CASSVRRPYGYTF. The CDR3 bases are TGTGCCAGCAGTGTTCGGCGCCCATATGGCTACACCTTC.

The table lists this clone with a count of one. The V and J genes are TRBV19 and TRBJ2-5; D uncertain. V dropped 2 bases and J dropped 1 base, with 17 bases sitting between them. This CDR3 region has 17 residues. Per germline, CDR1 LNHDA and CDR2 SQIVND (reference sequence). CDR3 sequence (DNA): TGTGCCAGTAGTATACTTCCAATCTTGGGGATCCAAGAGACCCAGTACTTC. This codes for CASSILPILGIQETQYF. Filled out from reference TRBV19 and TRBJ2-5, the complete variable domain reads DGGITQSPKYLFRKEGQNVTLSCEQNLNHDAMYWYRQDPGQGLRLIYYSQIVNDFQKGDIAEGYSVSREKKESFPLTVTSAQKNPTAFYLCASSILPILGIQETQYFGPGTRLLVL.

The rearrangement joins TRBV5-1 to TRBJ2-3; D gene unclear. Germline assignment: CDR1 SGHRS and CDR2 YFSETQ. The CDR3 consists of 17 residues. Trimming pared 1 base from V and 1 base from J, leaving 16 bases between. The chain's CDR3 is CASSLRPARTGTDTQYF. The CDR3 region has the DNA TGCGCCAGCAGCTTGAGGCCCGCCCGAACGGGCACAGATACGCAGTATTTT.

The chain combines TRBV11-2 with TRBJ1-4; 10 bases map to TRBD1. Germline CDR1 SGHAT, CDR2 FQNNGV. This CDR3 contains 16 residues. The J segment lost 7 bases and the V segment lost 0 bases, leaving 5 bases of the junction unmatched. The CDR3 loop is CASSLDGQGVGEKLFF. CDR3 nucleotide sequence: TGTGCCAGCAGCTTAGACGGACAGGGGGTCGGTGAAAAACTGTTTTTT.

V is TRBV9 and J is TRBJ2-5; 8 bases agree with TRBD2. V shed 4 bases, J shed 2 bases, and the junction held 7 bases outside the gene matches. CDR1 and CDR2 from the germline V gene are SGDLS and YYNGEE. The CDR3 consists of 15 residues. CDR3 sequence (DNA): TGTGCCAGCAGCCAGGGGCGGGGGGAGCAAGAGACCCAGTACTTC. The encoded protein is CASSQGRGEQETQYF.

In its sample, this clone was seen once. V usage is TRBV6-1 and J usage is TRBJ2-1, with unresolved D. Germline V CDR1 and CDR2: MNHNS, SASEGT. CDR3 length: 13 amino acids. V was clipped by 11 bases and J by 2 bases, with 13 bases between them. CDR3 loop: CASDINPYNEQFF. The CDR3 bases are TGTGCCTCCGACATTAACCCCTACAATGAGCAGTTCTTC.

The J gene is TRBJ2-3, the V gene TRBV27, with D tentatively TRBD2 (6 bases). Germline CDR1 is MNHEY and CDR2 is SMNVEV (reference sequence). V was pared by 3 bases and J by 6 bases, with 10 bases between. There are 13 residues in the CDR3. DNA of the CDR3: TGTGCCAGCAGTTTTGTTAGCGGCGATACGCAGTATTTT. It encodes CASSFVSGDTQYF.

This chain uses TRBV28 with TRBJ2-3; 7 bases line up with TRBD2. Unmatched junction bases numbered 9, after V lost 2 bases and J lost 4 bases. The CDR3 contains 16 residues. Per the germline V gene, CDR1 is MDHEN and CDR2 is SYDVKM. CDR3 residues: CASSLSSGSFADTQYF. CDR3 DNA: TGTGCCAGCAGTTTAAGTAGCGGGTCTTTCGCAGATACGCAGTATTTT.

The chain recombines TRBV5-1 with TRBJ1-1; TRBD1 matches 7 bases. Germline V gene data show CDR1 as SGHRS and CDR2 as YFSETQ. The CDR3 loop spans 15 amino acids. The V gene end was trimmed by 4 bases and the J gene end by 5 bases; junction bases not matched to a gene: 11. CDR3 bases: TGCGCCAGCAGCCCCGGTAGGGGGCGACGAACTGAAGCTTTCTTT. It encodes CASSPGRGRRTEAFF.

In DNA form, the CDR3 reads TGTGCCAGCAGCTCAGGGGGCCGTATGGGGGCCAACGTCCTGACTTTC. Its protein product is CASSSGGRMGANVLTF. This chain links TRBV5-4 with TRBJ2-6; 8 bases agree with TRBD1. The CDR3 covers 16 residues. Unmatched junction bases numbered 6, after V lost 3 bases and J lost 4 bases. Germline V lookup: CDR1 SGHNT, CDR2 YYREEE (reference sequence).

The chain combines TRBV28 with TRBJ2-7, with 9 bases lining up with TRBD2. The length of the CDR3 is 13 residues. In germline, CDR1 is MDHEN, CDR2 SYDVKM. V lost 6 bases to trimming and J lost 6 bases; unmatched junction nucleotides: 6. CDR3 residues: CASSLAGGGEQYF. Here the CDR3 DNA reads TGTGCCAGCAGCCTTGCGGGAGGGGGCGAGCAGTACTTC.

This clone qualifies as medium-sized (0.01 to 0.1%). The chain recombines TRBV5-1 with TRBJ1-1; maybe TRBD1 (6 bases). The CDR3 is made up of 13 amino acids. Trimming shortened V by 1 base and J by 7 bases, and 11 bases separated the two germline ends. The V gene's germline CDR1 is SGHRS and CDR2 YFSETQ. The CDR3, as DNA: TGCGCCAGCAGCTTGCGTGGGGGCCTTGAAGCTTTCTTT. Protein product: CASSLRGGLEAFF.

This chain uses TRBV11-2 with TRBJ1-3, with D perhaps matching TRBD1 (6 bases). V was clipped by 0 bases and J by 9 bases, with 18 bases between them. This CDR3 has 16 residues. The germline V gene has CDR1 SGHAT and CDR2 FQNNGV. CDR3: CASSLDRARGRGTIYF. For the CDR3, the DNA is TGTGCCAGCAGCTTAGATCGCGCCAGGGGCCGGGGCACCATATATTTT.

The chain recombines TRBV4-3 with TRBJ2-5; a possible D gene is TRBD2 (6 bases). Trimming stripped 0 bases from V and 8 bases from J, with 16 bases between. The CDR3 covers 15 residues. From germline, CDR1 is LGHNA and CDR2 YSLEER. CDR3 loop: CASSQDGRQGFTQYF. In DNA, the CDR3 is TGCGCCAGCAGCCAAGATGGGAGGCAGGGTTTTACCCAGTACTTC.

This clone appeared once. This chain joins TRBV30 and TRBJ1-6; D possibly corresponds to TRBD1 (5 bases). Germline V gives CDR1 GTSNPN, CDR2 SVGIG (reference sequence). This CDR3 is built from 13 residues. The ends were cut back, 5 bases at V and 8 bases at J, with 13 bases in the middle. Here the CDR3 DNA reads TGTGCCTGGGAGGGACTGGGGGATTCACCCCTCCACTTT. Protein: CAWEGLGDSPLHF.

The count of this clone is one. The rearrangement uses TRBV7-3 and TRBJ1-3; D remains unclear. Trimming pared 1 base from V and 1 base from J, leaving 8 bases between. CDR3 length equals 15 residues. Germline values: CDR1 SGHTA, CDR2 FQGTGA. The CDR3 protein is CASSLNRGSGNTIYF. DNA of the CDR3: TGTGCCAGCAGCTTAAATCGCGGGTCTGGAAACACCATATATTTT.

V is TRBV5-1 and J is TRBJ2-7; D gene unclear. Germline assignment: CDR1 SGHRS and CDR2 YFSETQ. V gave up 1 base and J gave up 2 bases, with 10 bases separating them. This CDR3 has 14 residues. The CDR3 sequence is CASSLNLGTYEQYF. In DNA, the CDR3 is TGCGCCAGCAGCTTGAACTTAGGGACCTACGAGCAGTACTTC.

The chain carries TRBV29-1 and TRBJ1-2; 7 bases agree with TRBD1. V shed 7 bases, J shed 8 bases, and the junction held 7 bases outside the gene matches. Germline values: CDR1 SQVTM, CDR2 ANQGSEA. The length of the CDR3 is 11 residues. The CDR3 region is CSAMTGRGYTF. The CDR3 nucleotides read TGCAGCGCCATGACAGGGCGAGGCTACACCTTC.

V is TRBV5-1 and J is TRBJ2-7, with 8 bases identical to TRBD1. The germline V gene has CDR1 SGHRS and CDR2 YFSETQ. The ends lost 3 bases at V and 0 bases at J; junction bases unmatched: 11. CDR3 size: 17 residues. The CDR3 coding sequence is TGCGCCAGCAGCTCGTCGCCCCCTGGGACAGGCTCCTACGAGCAGTACTTC. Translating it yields CASSSSPPGTGSYEQYF. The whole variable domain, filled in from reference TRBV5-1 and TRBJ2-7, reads KAGVTQTPRYLIKTRGQQVTLSCSPISGHRSVSWYQQTPGQGLQFLFEYFSETQRNKGNFPGRFSGRQFSNSRSEMNVSTLELGDSALYLCASSSSPPGTGSYEQYFGPGTRLTVT.

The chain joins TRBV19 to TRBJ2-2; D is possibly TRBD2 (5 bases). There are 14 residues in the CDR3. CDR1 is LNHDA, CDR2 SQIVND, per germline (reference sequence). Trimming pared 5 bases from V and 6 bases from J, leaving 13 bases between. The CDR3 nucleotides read TGTGCCAGTAGTGGCGCTAGCCGGGCCGGGGAGCTGTTTTTT. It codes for CASSGASRAGELFF.

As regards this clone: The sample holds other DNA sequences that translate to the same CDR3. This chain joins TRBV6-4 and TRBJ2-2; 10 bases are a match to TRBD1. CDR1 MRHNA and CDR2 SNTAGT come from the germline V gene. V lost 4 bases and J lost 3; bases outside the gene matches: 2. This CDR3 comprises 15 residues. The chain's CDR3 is CASSAGTGDTGELFF. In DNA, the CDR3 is TGTGCCAGCAGTGCAGGGACAGGGGACACCGGGGAGCTGTTTTTT.

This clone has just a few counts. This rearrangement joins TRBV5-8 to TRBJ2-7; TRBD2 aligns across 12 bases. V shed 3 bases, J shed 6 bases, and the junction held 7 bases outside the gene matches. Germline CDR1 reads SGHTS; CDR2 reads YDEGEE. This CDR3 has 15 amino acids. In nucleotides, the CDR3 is TGTGCCAGCAGCTACAGGACTAGCGGGACTTTCGAGCAGTACTTC. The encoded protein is CASSYRTSGTFEQYF.

CDR3 coding DNA: TGTGCCAGCAGGTCGACTAGCGGGAGTCCCGAGCAGTACTTC. It encodes CASRSTSGSPEQYF. The V and J genes are TRBV28 and TRBJ2-7, with TRBD2 matching 12 bases. The CDR3 consists of 14 residues. Germline V CDR1 and CDR2: MDHEN, SYDVKM. With 6 bases clipped from V and 6 bases from J, the junction kept 6 bases outside the gene matches. Full variable domain (rest looked up from reference TRBV28 and TRBJ2-7): DVKVTQSSRYLVKRTGEKVFLECVQDMDHENMFWYRQDPGLGLRLIYFSYDVKMKEKGDIPEGYSVSREKKERFSLILESASTNQTSMYLCASRSTSGSPEQYFGPGTRLTVT.

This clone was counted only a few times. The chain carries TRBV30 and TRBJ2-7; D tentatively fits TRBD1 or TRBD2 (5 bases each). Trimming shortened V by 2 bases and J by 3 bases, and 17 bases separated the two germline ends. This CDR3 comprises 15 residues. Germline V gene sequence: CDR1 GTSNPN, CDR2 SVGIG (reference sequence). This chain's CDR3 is CAWSRPRDGIYEQYF. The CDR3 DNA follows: TGTGCCTGGAGTAGGCCCCGGGACGGCATCTACGAGCAGTACTTC.

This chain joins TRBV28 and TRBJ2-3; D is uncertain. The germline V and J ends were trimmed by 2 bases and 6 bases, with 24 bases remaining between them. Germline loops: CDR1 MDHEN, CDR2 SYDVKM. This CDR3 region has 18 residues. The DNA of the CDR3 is TGTGCCAGCAGTTTAGAATTGTCGGACGGTGGATCGTTGGATACGCAGTATTTT. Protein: CASSLELSDGGSLDTQYF.